The 7 T cell receptor beta chains below come from one sample, sequenced in a study of T cell repertoires in cytomegalovirus infection (dated by TCRdb to between 2017 and 2020). Sequencing took place on an Illumina HiSeq 1500. The raw public reads went through TCRdb reprocessing: fastp at Q25, MiXCR clone calling, in-frame beta chains kept. Records with the same CDR3 protein are collapsed into one entry carrying the most frequent genes and DNA. This sample holds roughly 800,000 distinct CDR3 sequences; 25% to 35% were observed only once. The ten largest clonotypes hold around 13% of the sample. The sample's treatment or condition, from its label and the paper: in vitro stimulation with specific CMV peptide epitopes to enrich CMV-specific T cells. What these receptors recognize is not known. The material was cultured CD8+ T cells from PBMCs, obtained from culture after CMV antigen stimulation. The receptors were sampled from a human donor in good health (CMV status not recorded). Some clones in this sample may be carry-over from other donors' samples.

The chain uses TRBV9 and TRBJ1-2, with 8 nucleotides matching TRBD1. With V trimmed by 3 bases and J by 5 bases, 6 bases remained unmatched. The CDR3 sequence is 14 residues long. Germline lookup yields CDR1 SGDLS and CDR2 YYNGEE. The CDR3 bases are TGTGCCAGCAGCGGGGGACAGGCACCTTATGGCTACACCTTC. Translating it yields CASSGGQAPYGYTF.

This clonotype was seen a few times. V gene TRBV30 combines with J gene TRBJ1-1, with D possibly being TRBD1 (5 bases). V dropped 3 bases and J dropped 1 base, with 15 bases sitting between them. The CDR3 length is 15 residues. Germline V gives CDR1 GTSNPN, CDR2 SVGIG (reference sequence). The CDR3 here is CAWSLSRGENTEAFF. CDR3 DNA sequence: TGTGCCTGGAGCCTCTCGAGGGGCGAGAACACTGAAGCTTTCTTT.

The chain joins TRBV6-5 to TRBJ2-1, with D unclear. Germline lookup yields CDR1 MNHEY and CDR2 SVGAGI. This CDR3 is 13 amino acids long. The V end lost 1 base, the J end lost 6 bases, and 7 bases lay between the germline ends. CDR3 protein: CASSYYLSNEQFF. As DNA, the CDR3 is TGTGCCAGCAGTTACTATTTATCCAATGAGCAGTTCTTC.

The rearrangement joins TRBV19 to TRBJ1-5, with D tentatively TRBD1 (6 bases). The V gene's germline CDR1 is LNHDA and CDR2 SQIVND (reference sequence). This CDR3 is built from 14 residues. The V end was cut by 7 bases, the J end by 1 base, with 11 bases between. The CDR3 sequence: CASTQGHSNQPQHF. CDR3 coding DNA: TGTGCCAGTACTCAGGGACACAGCAATCAGCCCCAGCATTTT.

J is TRBJ2-2 and V is TRBV6-5; D is ambiguous. Germline V lookup: CDR1 MNHEY, CDR2 SVGAGI. V was trimmed by 2 bases and J by 4 bases, leaving 8 bases between them. The CDR3 totals 14 residues. CDR3 bases: TGTGCCAGCAGTTACGGGGATTCCACCGGGGAGCTGTTTTTT. Residues: CASSYGDSTGELFF.

The V call is TRBV7-2, the J call TRBJ1-5; D is ambiguous. Looked up from germline, CDR1 is SGHTA and CDR2 is FQGNSA. V gave up 3 bases and J gave up 6 bases, with 9 bases separating them. The CDR3 loop spans 13 amino acids. The CDR3 DNA sequence: TGTGCCAGCAGCTTTAATAACTTTCAGCCCCAGCATTTT. This gives the protein CASSFNNFQPQHF.

This clonotype was observed a few times. The rearrangement links TRBV15 to TRBJ2-7; 7 bases line up with TRBD1. CDR3 length equals 16 residues. J lost 5 bases, V lost 0 bases, and 10 bases had no gene match. Germline CDR1 reads LNHNV; CDR2 reads YYDKDF (reference sequence). The CDR3 loop is CATSRDSPVTGHEQYF. In DNA form, the CDR3 reads TGTGCCACCAGCAGAGATTCCCCAGTGACAGGGCACGAGCAGTACTTC.